The 16 T cell receptor beta chains in this list originate from one sample, sequenced in a study of shared clonotypes between healthy human individuals. The table came from immunoSEQ multiplex PCR; TCRdb's copy has only in-frame clones and leaves some out. The repertoire consists of around 2,100,000 clones, with about 95% occurring once and the leading ten covering under 1.5%. The naive CD8 fraction comprised CD45RO-negative cells positively selected for CCR7 and excluded terminally differentiated effector memory CD45RA+ cells. Sequencing was carried out using naive CD8+ T cells sorted from blood. The receptors shown here come from a man in his late teens or twenties in good health.

V and J are TRBV30 and TRBJ2-1, with D unresolved. Germline lookup yields CDR1 GTSNPN and CDR2 SVGIG (reference sequence). V was cut by 1 base and J by 1 base, with 5 bases left in between. This CDR3 has 13 amino acids. The CDR3 coding sequence is TGTGCCTGGAGTGCCCGGTCCTACAATGAGCAGTTCTTC. Its protein product is CAWSARSYNEQFF.

A word on this clone: One junction end does not reproduce the germline sequence, and a read error may be involved. The chain recombines TRBV20-1 with TRBJ2-4; the match to TRBD1 covers 9 bases. CDR1 is DFQATT, CDR2 SNEGSKA, per germline (reference sequence). The CDR3 runs 11 residues. The CDR3 spells CSAAPPGQGVF. The CDR3 region has the DNA TGCAGTGCTGCCCCACCGGGACAGGGCGTCTTC.

Of note for this clone: The sample carries other DNA sequences with the same CDR3. The rearrangement links TRBV30 to TRBJ1-1; D remains ambiguous. The V end was cut by 0 bases, the J end by 3 bases, with 8 bases between. The CDR3 is made up of 13 amino acids. From germline, CDR1 is GTSNPN and CDR2 SVGIG (reference sequence). CDR3 nucleotide sequence: TGTGCCTGGAGTGTTTTGCGAGACACTGAAGCTTTCTTT. Its translation: CAWSVLRDTEAFF. The whole variable domain, filled in from reference TRBV30 and TRBJ1-1, reads SQTIHQWPATLVQPVGSPLSLECTVEGTSNPNLYWYRQAAGRGLQLLFYSVGIGQISSEVPQNLSASRPQDRQFILSSKKLLLSDSGFYLCAWSVLRDTEAFFGQGTRLTVV.

For this clone: The identical CDR3 is also encoded by other nucleotide sequences in the sample. This chain uses TRBV29-1 with TRBJ1-1; D unclear. Germline V gene sequence: CDR1 SQVTM, CDR2 ANQGSEA. This CDR3 is 12 amino acids long. V dropped 0 bases and J dropped 4 bases, with 6 bases sitting between them. In nucleotides, the CDR3 is TGCAGCGTTGAAGAGGGCGGCACTGAAGCTTTCTTT. This translates into CSVEEGGTEAFF. Using reference TRBV29-1 and TRBJ1-1 for the parts outside the CDR3, the full variable domain is SAVISQKPSRDICQRGTSLTIQCQVDSQVTMMFWYRQQPGQSLTLIATANQGSEATYESGFVIDKFPISRPNLTFSTLTVSNMSPEDSSIYLCSVEEGGTEAFFGQGTRLTVV.

The chain couples TRBV4-1 to TRBJ2-1; 7 bases are shared with TRBD1. With V trimmed by 8 bases and J by 2 bases, 6 bases remained unmatched. Germline CDR1 and CDR2: MGHRA and YSYEKL. The CDR3 sequence is 14 residues long. This CDR3 reads CASLDRKTYNEQFF. In DNA form, the CDR3 reads TGCGCCAGCTTGGACAGGAAAACCTACAATGAGCAGTTCTTC.

The rearrangement joins TRBV4-1 to TRBJ1-1, with TRBD1 matching over 8 bases. V lost 4 bases, J lost 4 bases, and 5 bases stayed unmatched. This CDR3 is 14 amino acids long. The germline gives CDR1 MGHRA, CDR2 YSYEKL. CDR3 nucleotides: TGCGCCAGCAGCCCAATTACAGGGGGCACTGAAGCTTTCTTT. Translation: CASSPITGGTEAFF.

The chain joins TRBV6-6 to TRBJ1-1; D gene unclear. CDR1 is MNHNY, CDR2 SVGAGI, per germline (reference sequence). The CDR3 contains 15 residues. With 2 bases removed from V and 0 bases from J, the gap between germline ends came to 10 bases. CDR3 loop: CASSYADGMNTEAFF. In DNA form, the CDR3 reads TGTGCCAGCAGTTACGCAGACGGAATGAACACTGAAGCTTTCTTT.

V and J are TRBV7-9 and TRBJ1-2, with D perhaps matching TRBD1 (5 bases). Germline V gene sequence: CDR1 SEHNR, CDR2 FQNEAQ (reference sequence). The V gene lost 5 bases and the J gene lost 2 bases, with 15 bases spanning the gap. CDR3 length equals 15 residues. CDR3 protein: CASSPPGTENYGYTF. The CDR3, as DNA: TGTGCCAGCAGCCCCCCCGGGACGGAGAACTATGGCTACACCTTC.

DNA for the CDR3: TGTGCCAGCACCCAAAGGGACAGGCCCTACGAGCAGTACTTC. Its protein product is CASTQRDRPYEQYF. The chain joins TRBV6-5 to TRBJ2-7; 8 bases agree with TRBD1. The CDR3 is 14 amino acids. Unmatched junction bases numbered 7, after V lost 7 bases and J lost 2 bases. Germline assignment: CDR1 MNHEY and CDR2 SVGAGI.

The gene calls are TRBV4-1 and TRBJ2-2; 9 bases align to TRBD1. V trimming: 5 bases; J trimming: 1 base; junction bases outside the gene matches: 2. There are 15 residues in the CDR3. The germline gives CDR1 MGHRA, CDR2 YSYEKL. The CDR3 loop reads CASSYRGQNTGELFF. The CDR3 DNA sequence: TGCGCCAGCAGCTACAGGGGGCAGAACACCGGGGAGCTGTTTTTT.

The gene calls are TRBV11-2 and TRBJ1-1; D gene ambiguous. There are 13 residues in the CDR3. Germline V gene sequence: CDR1 SGHAT, CDR2 FQNNGV. The V end lost 6 bases, the J end lost 0 bases, and 8 bases lay between the germline ends. The DNA of the CDR3 is TGTGCCAGCAGACCAGCTTTGAACACTGAAGCTTTCTTT. This codes for CASRPALNTEAFF.

The chain joins TRBV27 to TRBJ2-7; TRBD1 agrees at 8 bases. Germline V gene data show CDR1 as MNHEY and CDR2 as SMNVEV (reference sequence). V dropped 3 bases and J dropped 3; count of bases not matched to a gene: 4. This CDR3 comprises 14 residues. The CDR3 nucleotides read TGTGCCAGCAGTTTTACAGGGGGATACTACGAGCAGTACTTC. Translating it yields CASSFTGGYYEQYF.

The chain joins TRBV4-3 to TRBJ2-2; TRBD2 agrees at 7 bases. CDR3 length: 18 amino acids. V lost 0 bases to trimming and J lost 4 bases; unmatched junction nucleotides: 11. Germline assignment: CDR1 LGHNA and CDR2 YSLEER. In DNA form, the CDR3 reads TGCGCCAGCAGCCAAGAGATTCGGGGGGAAGGGATCACCGGGGAGCTGTTTTTT. It encodes CASSQEIRGEGITGELFF.

The chain employs TRBV10-3 and TRBJ1-2; 10 nucleotides line up with TRBD1. The CDR3 covers 13 residues. The V and J ends lost 10 bases and 6 bases, in that order; junction bases with no gene match: 8. CDR1 ENHRY and CDR2 SYGVKD come from the germline V gene. This CDR3 is CASRDRGPDGYTF. CDR3 sequence (DNA): TGTGCCAGCCGGGACAGGGGACCTGATGGCTACACCTTC.

V and J are TRBV2 and TRBJ2-7, with unresolved D. This CDR3 comprises 13 residues. CDR1 and CDR2 (germline): SNHLY, FYNNEI. V was shortened by 2 bases and J by 2 bases, with 7 bases between the two germline ends. CDR3 nucleotides: TGTGCCAGCAGTGAACAGGAGACCTACGAGCAGTACTTC. Its translation is CASSEQETYEQYF. Combining the CDR3 with reference TRBV2 and TRBJ2-7 gives the whole variable domain EPEVTQTPSHQVTQMGQEVILRCVPISNHLYFYWYRQILGQKVEFLVSFYNNEISEKSEIFDDQFSVERPDGSNFTLKIRSTKLEDSAMYFCASSEQETYEQYFGPGTRLTVT.

J is TRBJ1-1 and V is TRBV18; D is undetermined. The ends were cut back, 6 bases at V and 3 bases at J, with 14 bases in the middle. Germline CDR1 is KGHSH and CDR2 is LQKENI. The CDR3 is 14 residues long. The CDR3 loop is CASSQGSGDTEAFF. The CDR3 DNA follows: TGTGCCAGCTCCCAAGGGTCGGGCGACACTGAAGCTTTCTTT. Together with reference TRBV18 and TRBJ1-1, the CDR3 gives the full variable domain: NAGVMQNPRHLVRRRGQEARLRCSPMKGHSHVYWYRQLPEEGLKFMVYLQKENIIDESGMPKERFSAEFPKEGPSILRIQQVVRGDSAAYFCASSQGSGDTEAFFGQGTRLTVV.